This is a list of T cell receptor beta chains from one sample in a study of human T cells and chemical hapten exposure. TCRdb re-called the RACE reads with MiXCR, one entry per CDR3 protein. The sample consists of roughly 38,000 distinct CDR3 sequences, around 12% of them appearing once. Sequencing was performed on whole blood, taken in connection with sensitization to the hapten diphenylcyclopropenone (DPC). The source of these receptors is a woman aged 25 to 45 with alopecia areata. Some clones in this sample may be carry-over from other donors' samples. The CDR3 runs from the conserved cysteine through the conserved F or W. The order of the fields is D gene, clone size, V gene, J gene, CDR3 protein, CDR3 DNA. D genes are given only for firm matches. Rows give clone size only sometimes, using once, few, many, or a class for an expanded clone.

d_gene: TRBD1
abundance: few
v_gene: TRBV5-1
j_gene: TRBJ2-5
CDR3aa: CASTLRQGKETQYF
CDR3nt: TGCGCCAGCACCCTCCGACAGGGGAAAGAGACCCAGTACTTC

d_gene: TRBD2
abundance: once
v_gene: TRBV29-1
j_gene: TRBJ2-5
CDR3aa: CSVETVAGYSDETQYF
CDR3nt: TGCAGCGTTGAGACCGTAGCGGGGTACTCTGACGAGACCCAGTACTTC

d_gene: .
abundance: many
v_gene: TRBV18
j_gene: TRBJ1-1
CDR3aa: CASSPREEGWTEAFF
CDR3nt: TGTGCCAGCTCACCTAGGGAGGAAGGATGGACTGAAGCTTTCTTT

d_gene: TRBD1
abundance: .
v_gene: TRBV20-1
j_gene: TRBJ2-3
CDR3aa: CSTKTGGPDTQYF
CDR3nt: TGCAGTACCAAAACAGGGGGCCCAGATACGCAGTATTTT

d_gene: TRBD1
abundance: .
v_gene: TRBV19
j_gene: TRBJ1-5
CDR3aa: CASSIYGTGNQPQHF
CDR3nt: TGTGCCAGTAGTATCTATGGGACAGGTAATCAGCCCCAGCATTTT

d_gene: TRBD2
abundance: few
v_gene: TRBV29-1
j_gene: TRBJ2-7
CDR3aa: CSVGSIAGLLPYEQYF
CDR3nt: TGCAGCGTTGGCTCCATAGCGGGACTTCTCCCCTACGAGCAGTACTTC

d_gene: .
abundance: few
v_gene: TRBV30
j_gene: TRBJ1-4
CDR3aa: CAWSVGEKLFF
CDR3nt: TGTGCCTGGAGTGTAGGGGAAAAACTGTTTTTT

d_gene: TRBD1
abundance: .
v_gene: TRBV2
j_gene: TRBJ2-7
CDR3aa: CASSRTGAYEQYF
CDR3nt: TGTGCCAGCAGCCGGACAGGGGCCTACGAGCAGTACTTC

d_gene: .
abundance: few
v_gene: TRBV6-2/TRBV6-3
j_gene: TRBJ2-1
CDR3aa: CASSYNYFGEQFF
CDR3nt: TGTGCCAGCAGTTACAACTACTTTGGTGAGCAGTTCTTC

d_gene: TRBD2
abundance: .
v_gene: TRBV7-8
j_gene: TRBJ2-7
CDR3aa: CASSEEGVAGVSEQYF
CDR3nt: TGTGCCAGCAGCGAAGAAGGGGTAGCGGGAGTTTCCGAGCAGTACTTC

d_gene: TRBD1
abundance: .
v_gene: TRBV5-5
j_gene: TRBJ2-6
CDR3aa: CASRAGQGRYVLTF
CDR3nt: TGTGCCAGCAGGGCAGGACAGGGGCGATACGTCCTGACTTTC

d_gene: .
abundance: many
v_gene: TRBV7-6
j_gene: TRBJ2-5
CDR3aa: CASSPSPAETQYF
CDR3nt: TGTGCCAGCAGCCCCTCACCTGCGGAGACCCAGTACTTC

d_gene: TRBD1
abundance: many
v_gene: TRBV29-1
j_gene: TRBJ2-1
CDR3aa: CSARDRGQDNEQFF
CDR3nt: TGCAGCGCTAGAGACAGGGGGCAAGACAATGAGCAGTTCTTC

d_gene: .
abundance: few
v_gene: TRBV4-2
j_gene: TRBJ2-3
CDR3aa: CASSQDPITDTQYF
CDR3nt: TGTGCCAGCAGCCAAGACCCTATAACAGATACGCAGTATTTT

d_gene: .
abundance: many
v_gene: TRBV12-3/TRBV12-4
j_gene: TRBJ2-7
CDR3aa: CASSLSPGSSYEQYF
CDR3nt: TGTGCCAGCAGTCTCTCCCCGGGGAGCTCCTACGAGCAGTACTTC

d_gene: .
abundance: few
v_gene: TRBV7-9
j_gene: TRBJ2-3
CDR3aa: CASTLAGNSFTDTQYF
CDR3nt: TGTGCCAGCACCCTCGCAGGGAATTCTTTCACAGATACGCAGTATTTT

d_gene: TRBD2
abundance: few
v_gene: TRBV15
j_gene: TRBJ2-1
CDR3aa: CATSRDRLAGASNEQFF
CDR3nt: TGTGCCACCAGCAGAGACCGACTAGCGGGGGCGTCCAATGAGCAGTTCTTC

d_gene: TRBD2
abundance: .
v_gene: TRBV6-2/TRBV6-3
j_gene: TRBJ2-4
CDR3aa: CASSRGTSGFTKNIQYF
CDR3nt: TGTGCCAGCAGTCGGGGGACTAGCGGATTTACCAAAAACATTCAGTACTTC

d_gene: .
abundance: .
v_gene: TRBV29-1
j_gene: TRBJ1-2
CDR3aa: CSVGDGYTF
CDR3nt: TGCAGCGTTGGCGATGGCTACACCTTC

d_gene: .
abundance: many
v_gene: TRBV7-9
j_gene: TRBJ1-6
CDR3aa: CASSLDLRGSSYNSPLHF
CDR3nt: TGTGCCAGCAGCTTAGATCTCAGGGGTAGCTCCTATAATTCACCCCTCCACTTT

d_gene: TRBD2
abundance: many
v_gene: TRBV28
j_gene: TRBJ2-3
CDR3aa: CASSFVAGTDTQYF
CDR3nt: TGTGCCAGCAGTTTTGTAGCGGGTACAGATACGCAGTATTTT

d_gene: TRBD2
abundance: .
v_gene: TRBV27
j_gene: TRBJ2-1
CDR3aa: CAIPRQAGTSGKRYSYNEQFF
CDR3nt: TGTGCCATCCCACGTCAAGCCGGGACTAGCGGGAAAAGATACTCCTACAATGAGCAGTTCTTC

d_gene: TRBD2
abundance: many
v_gene: TRBV7-7
j_gene: TRBJ2-5
CDR3aa: CASSSLAGYGETQYF
CDR3nt: TGTGCCAGCAGCTCACTAGCGGGATATGGCGAGACCCAGTACTTC

d_gene: TRBD2
abundance: few
v_gene: TRBV29-1
j_gene: TRBJ2-1
CDR3aa: CSAHATSGYNEQFF
CDR3nt: TGCAGCGCCCATGCGACTAGCGGCTACAATGAGCAGTTCTTC

d_gene: .
abundance: few
v_gene: TRBV7-9
j_gene: TRBJ2-7
CDR3aa: CASSSAVEQYF
CDR3nt: TGTGCCAGCAGCTCGGCCGTCGAGCAGTACTTC

d_gene: TRBD1
abundance: many
v_gene: TRBV7-3
j_gene: TRBJ1-1
CDR3aa: CARTKRDRALGTEAFF
CDR3nt: TGTGCCAGGACCAAAAGAGACAGGGCTCTGGGCACTGAAGCTTTCTTT

d_gene: TRBD2
abundance: few
v_gene: TRBV9
j_gene: TRBJ2-3
CDR3aa: CASSLAGGQGDTQYF
CDR3nt: TGTGCCAGCAGCCTAGCGGGAGGGCAGGGAGATACGCAGTATTTT

d_gene: TRBD2
abundance: few
v_gene: TRBV7-8
j_gene: TRBJ2-1
CDR3aa: CASSPTSGRSYNEQFF
CDR3nt: TGTGCCAGCAGCCCGACTAGCGGGAGGTCCTACAATGAGCAGTTCTTC

d_gene: .
abundance: many
v_gene: TRBV12-3/TRBV12-4
j_gene: TRBJ2-7
CDR3aa: CASSHSGTSYEQYF
CDR3nt: TGTGCCAGCAGCCATTCCGGGACATCCTACGAGCAGTACTTC

d_gene: .
abundance: many
v_gene: TRBV29-1
j_gene: TRBJ2-3
CDR3aa: CSVRGRASTDTQYF
CDR3nt: TGCAGCGTTCGGGGCAGGGCATCCACAGATACGCAGTATTTT

d_gene: .
abundance: many
v_gene: TRBV28
j_gene: TRBJ2-3
CDR3aa: CASREEGSQYF
CDR3nt: TGTGCCAGCAGGGAGGAGGGATCGCAGTATTTT

d_gene: .
abundance: .
v_gene: TRBV7-2
j_gene: TRBJ2-5
CDR3aa: CASSLASEETQYF
CDR3nt: TGTGCCAGCAGCTTAGCGAGCGAAGAGACCCAGTACTTC

d_gene: TRBD2
abundance: many
v_gene: TRBV30
j_gene: TRBJ2-3
CDR3aa: CAWSAGLAGASTDTQYF
CDR3nt: TGTGCCTGGAGTGCAGGACTAGCGGGAGCCAGCACAGATACGCAGTATTTT

d_gene: .
abundance: many
v_gene: TRBV29-1
j_gene: TRBJ2-7
CDR3aa: CSVNRANSYEQYF
CDR3nt: TGCAGCGTTAACAGGGCCAACTCCTACGAGCAGTACTTC

d_gene: TRBD2
abundance: .
v_gene: TRBV20-1
j_gene: TRBJ2-7
CDR3aa: CSANSGGQPYEQYF
CDR3nt: TGCAGTGCTAATTCGGGAGGCCAACCCTACGAGCAGTACTTC

d_gene: .
abundance: .
v_gene: TRBV4-3
j_gene: TRBJ2-3
CDR3aa: CASSLRGGTDTQYF
CDR3nt: TGCGCCAGCAGCCTAAGGGGGGGCACAGATACGCAGTATTTT

d_gene: .
abundance: .
v_gene: TRBV2
j_gene: TRBJ1-1
CDR3aa: CASALGMNTEAFF
CDR3nt: TGTGCCAGCGCCCTCGGTATGAACACTGAAGCTTTCTTT

d_gene: TRBD1
abundance: many
v_gene: TRBV2
j_gene: TRBJ1-2
CDR3aa: CASSQQGVKYYGYTF
CDR3nt: TGTGCCAGCAGTCAACAGGGGGTTAAGTACTATGGCTACACCTTC

d_gene: TRBD1
abundance: .
v_gene: TRBV28
j_gene: TRBJ1-5
CDR3aa: CASSPLAGGGQPQHF
CDR3nt: TGTGCCAGCAGTCCCCTGGCAGGGGGCGGTCAGCCCCAGCATTTT

d_gene: .
abundance: many
v_gene: TRBV28
j_gene: TRBJ1-6
CDR3aa: CASRGTVDFSYNSPLHF
CDR3nt: TGTGCCAGCAGAGGGACTGTAGATTTCTCCTATAATTCACCCCTCCACTTT

d_gene: TRBD2
abundance: many
v_gene: TRBV20-1
j_gene: TRBJ2-4
CDR3aa: CSTLSGLAKNIQYF
CDR3nt: TGCAGTACTCTTAGCGGGCTAGCCAAAAACATTCAGTACTTC

d_gene: .
abundance: many
v_gene: TRBV18
j_gene: TRBJ1-4
CDR3aa: CASSPISRDEKLFF
CDR3nt: TGTGCCAGCTCACCAATTTCCAGGGATGAAAAACTGTTTTTT

d_gene: .
abundance: few
v_gene: TRBV20-1
j_gene: TRBJ2-1
CDR3aa: CSARPYNEQFF
CDR3nt: TGCAGTGCTAGACCCTACAATGAGCAGTTCTTC

d_gene: .
abundance: few
v_gene: TRBV28
j_gene: TRBJ2-7
CDR3aa: CASSLAGPEQYF
CDR3nt: TGTGCCAGCAGTTTGGCGGGGCCCGAGCAGTACTTC

d_gene: .
abundance: many
v_gene: TRBV3-1
j_gene: TRBJ1-3
CDR3aa: CASSQTGRKGNTIYF
CDR3nt: TGTGCCAGCAGCCAAACGGGCCGAAAAGGAAACACCATATATTTT

d_gene: .
abundance: .
v_gene: TRBV4-3
j_gene: TRBJ2-7
CDR3aa: CASSQASSPNYEQYF
CDR3nt: TGCGCCAGCAGCCAAGCTTCCAGCCCCAATTACGAGCAGTACTTC

d_gene: .
abundance: many
v_gene: TRBV9
j_gene: TRBJ2-3
CDR3aa: CASSVTVKDTQYF
CDR3nt: TGTGCCAGCAGCGTTACTGTAAAGGATACGCAGTATTTT

d_gene: TRBD1
abundance: few
v_gene: TRBV6-5
j_gene: TRBJ2-7
CDR3aa: CASRPSLETGDYEQYF
CDR3nt: TGTGCCAGCAGGCCCTCTCTTGAGACAGGGGATTACGAGCAGTACTTC

d_gene: .
abundance: .
v_gene: TRBV24-1
j_gene: TRBJ2-7
CDR3aa: CATSAPTGTGIYEQYF
CDR3nt: TGTGCCACCAGTGCTCCAACCGGGACCGGGATCTACGAGCAGTACTTC

d_gene: .
abundance: .
v_gene: TRBV12-5
j_gene: TRBJ1-1
CDR3aa: CASGLDHGLAFF
CDR3nt: TGTGCTAGTGGTTTGGACCATGGACTGGCTTTCTTT

d_gene: .
abundance: many
v_gene: TRBV10-2
j_gene: TRBJ2-3
CDR3aa: CASSVSGSVGTDTQYF
CDR3nt: TGCGCCAGCAGTGTCTCCGGGAGCGTTGGCACAGATACGCAGTATTTT

d_gene: .
abundance: many
v_gene: TRBV20-1
j_gene: TRBJ1-2
CDR3aa: CSAIPRGIGGYTF
CDR3nt: TGCAGTGCCATCCCGAGGGGAATCGGTGGCTACACCTTC

d_gene: .
abundance: medium-sized
v_gene: TRBV18
j_gene: TRBJ2-1
CDR3aa: CASSPDYNEQFF
CDR3nt: TGTGCCAGCTCACCAGACTACAATGAGCAGTTCTTC

d_gene: .
abundance: .
v_gene: TRBV9
j_gene: TRBJ2-3
CDR3aa: CARGVADSTDTQYF
CDR3nt: TGTGCCAGGGGCGTGGCGGATAGCACAGATACGCAGTATTTT

d_gene: .
abundance: many
v_gene: TRBV28
j_gene: TRBJ1-4
CDR3aa: CASSIVWRGEEKLFF
CDR3nt: TGTGCCAGCAGCATCGTTTGGAGGGGTGAAGAAAAACTGTTTTTT

d_gene: .
abundance: .
v_gene: TRBV21-1
j_gene: TRBJ2-2
CDR3aa: CASKKWRAVNGELFF
CDR3nt: TGTGCCAGCAAAAAATGGAGGGCTGTCAACGGGGAGCTGTTTTTT

d_gene: .
abundance: .
v_gene: TRBV7-9
j_gene: TRBJ2-7
CDR3aa: CASSLGTPFSYEQYF
CDR3nt: TGTGCCAGCAGCTTGGGGACCCCATTTTCCTACGAGCAGTACTTC

d_gene: .
abundance: few
v_gene: TRBV7-2
j_gene: TRBJ2-1
CDR3aa: CASSFGVSPYNEQFF
CDR3nt: TGTGCCAGCAGCTTTGGAGTCTCTCCCTACAATGAGCAGTTCTTC

d_gene: .
abundance: many
v_gene: TRBV28
j_gene: TRBJ2-7
CDR3aa: CASSPQSGGTYEQYF
CDR3nt: TGTGCCAGCAGTCCCCAGTCCGGAGGTACTTACGAGCAGTACTTC